A single sample gave rise to the 11 T cell receptor beta chains below, sequenced in a study of T-cell memory formation after mild COVID-19. TCRdb re-derived calls from the 5' RACE reads in MiXCR, one entry per CDR3 protein. The table records approximately 240,000 distinct CDR3 sequences, around 15% of them present only once. The sequencing sample was made of PBMCs or a T cell subset sorted from them (not recorded which). The receptors come from a man aged 18 to 30 who had mild COVID-19 (a few samples of this study predate the infection). Cell type and time point are not known.

The chain is built from TRBV5-4 and TRBJ2-5; D perhaps matches TRBD1 (5 bases). The CDR3 length is 13 residues. The V gene's germline CDR1 is SGHNT and CDR2 YYREEE (reference sequence). V lost 4 bases and J 3 bases, leaving 10 bases between the germline ends. Written as DNA, the CDR3 is TGTGCCAGCAGCCCTGACAGCAAAGAGACCCAGTACTTC. Its translation: CASSPDSKETQYF.

This clonotype was seen only a few times. This chain links TRBV7-2 with TRBJ1-2, with a possible D match to TRBD1 (5 bases). CDR3 length equals 14 residues. Trimming took 2 bases from V and 8 from J, leaving 15 bases between them. Germline values: CDR1 SGHTA, CDR2 FQGNSA. Here the CDR3 DNA reads TGTGCCAGCAGCTTAAGGGACCAAGGATCGGGCTACACCTTC. It specifies CASSLRDQGSGYTF. The full variable domain, in which reference TRBV7-2 and TRBJ1-2 provide the parts outside the CDR3, is GAGVSQSPSNKVTEKGKDVELRCDPISGHTALYWYRQSLGQGLEFLIYFQGNSAPDKSGLPSDRFSAERTGGSVSTLTIQRTQQEDSAVYLCASSLRDQGSGYTFGSGTRLTVV.

The chain links TRBV4-1 to TRBJ1-1, with no clear D. CDR1 and CDR2 (germline): MGHRA, YSYEKL. The CDR3 covers 14 residues. Trimming stripped 4 bases from V and 1 base from J, with 10 bases between. The CDR3 DNA follows: TGCGCCAGCAGCCGGTATCCAACGAACACTGAAGCTTTCTTT. Protein: CASSRYPTNTEAFF.

This clonotype has a handful of counts. J is TRBJ2-5 and V is TRBV20-1; TRBD2 matches at 10 bases. In germline, CDR1 is DFQATT, CDR2 SNEGSKA (reference sequence). The V segment lost 0 bases and the J segment 5 bases; nucleotides outside the gene matches: 9. The CDR3 extends over 16 amino acids. The CDR3 sequence: CSARDLSGGALETQYF. CDR3 nucleotides: TGCAGTGCTAGAGATCTGAGCGGGGGGGCCTTGGAGACCCAGTACTTC.

This clonotype was recorded a few times. The gene calls are TRBV5-1 and TRBJ2-1; 9 bases match TRBD2. The J segment lost 2 bases and the V segment lost 3 bases, leaving 12 bases of the junction unmatched. CDR3 length: 18 residues. Germline assignment: CDR1 SGHRS and CDR2 YFSETQ. CDR3: CASSSRGGASGTYNEQFF. CDR3 DNA sequence: TGCGCCAGCAGCTCCCGTGGAGGTGCTAGCGGGACCTACAATGAGCAGTTCTTC.

Within the sample, this clonotype is medium-sized. The chain recombines TRBV20-1 with TRBJ2-5, with 12 bases lining up with TRBD2. The CDR3 spans 14 residues. Germline V gene sequence: CDR1 DFQATT, CDR2 SNEGSKA (reference sequence). V was clipped by 1 base and J by 4 bases; unmatched bases: 1. The CDR3: CSARGLAGVETQYF. The CDR3 DNA reads as TGCAGTGCTAGAGGACTAGCGGGGGTAGAGACCCAGTACTTC.

This clonotype has just a few counts. The genes are TRBV19 and TRBJ2-1; 9 bases are a match to TRBD2. The CDR3 has 16 residues. The V gene's germline CDR1 is LNHDA and CDR2 SQIVND (reference sequence). V gave up 5 bases and J gave up 0 bases; unmatched junction bases: 5. The CDR3 here is CASSELAGSSYNEQFF. The CDR3, as DNA: TGTGCCAGTAGTGAACTAGCGGGTAGCTCCTACAATGAGCAGTTCTTC.

This clonotype was detected only a few times. This chain connects TRBV6-5 to TRBJ2-3, with D perhaps TRBD2 (6 bases). Looked up from germline, CDR1 is MNHEY and CDR2 is SVGAGI. V was trimmed by 0 bases and J by 2 bases, leaving 12 bases between them. The CDR3 length is 16 residues. In DNA form, the CDR3 reads TGTGCCAGCAGTTACTCTGCGGGGCCTACCACAGATACGCAGTATTTT. Translating gives CASSYSAGPTTDTQYF.

This clonotype was found many times. The V call is TRBV5-1, the J call TRBJ2-3; the D is unclear. The V end lost 0 bases, the J end lost 4 bases, and 6 bases lay between the germline ends. CDR3 length: 13 residues. The germline V gene encodes CDR1 SGHRS and CDR2 YFSETQ. The CDR3 sequence is CASSLGAADTQYF. The DNA for the CDR3 is TGCGCCAGCAGCTTGGGGGCGGCAGATACGCAGTATTTT.

The chain has TRBV27 and TRBJ1-5; D gene ambiguous. V was clipped by 0 bases and J by 6 bases, with 6 bases between them. Germline CDR1 and CDR2: MNHEY and SMNVEV (reference sequence). This CDR3 has 13 amino acids. DNA of the CDR3: TGTGCCAGCAGTTTATCGGGTGTTCAGCCCCAGCATTTT. Translating it yields CASSLSGVQPQHF.

The chain employs TRBV6-1 and TRBJ1-2; D remains ambiguous. The CDR3 contains 14 residues. CDR1 is MNHNS, CDR2 SASEGT, per germline. Between the trimmed V and J ends, which lost 8 bases and 0 bases, there was a span of 13 bases. The CDR3 coding sequence is TGTGCCAGCCTGACACCGGTAACTAACTATGGCTACACCTTC. Protein sequence: CASLTPVTNYGYTF.